Given below is one T cell receptor (beta chain) in context. Its antigen is not known. Germline loops: CDR1 SEHNR, CDR2 FQNEAQ (reference sequence). V dropped 6 bases and J dropped 4 bases, with 7 bases sitting between them. The CDR3 has 13 residues. The data derive from a study of T cells in Graves' hyperthyroidism and ophthalmopathy. Authors of the study amplified TCR beta CDR3 regions from RNA transcripts. HTBI primers were employed in a first-round RT-PCR of the TCR CDR3. Via MiXCR, TCRdb re-called the multiplex PCR reads, giving one row per CDR3 protein. The sample includes approximately 260,000 distinct CDR3 sequences, around 15% of them seen just once. Criteria for exclusion of patients were uncontrolled infection, other autoimmune disease, pregnancy or lactation. A roughly 10 ml volume of fresh peripheral blood provided the PBMCs. General study findings and limits: Ophthalmopathy was identified by the model a median about 6.4 months ahead of onset. In blood, most of the thyroid clonotypes expanded above 0.001 were also present.

Material: blood. The TCR sequence derives from a woman aged 50 to 60 with Graves' hyperthyroidism that later progressed to Graves' ophthalmopathy. This chain connects TRBV7-9 to TRBJ2-6, with unresolved D. CDR3 in DNA: TGTGCCAGCAGAAACGGAGGGGCCAACGTCCTGACTTTC. Protein product: CASRNGGANVLTF.